The clone carrying this T cell receptor (beta chain) is a singleton in its sample. The sample originates from a study of PD-1 blockade in classical Hodgkin lymphoma. The time point: cycle 4 day 1 (C4D1), after more than five weeks of nivolumab. Every patient was affected by relapse after autologous stem cell transplantation, while exposure to brentuximab vedotin was not uniform. The authors purified CD4+ T cells from thawed PBMCs by magnetic negative selection. Libraries were prepared by immunoSEQ multiplex PCR; TCRdb keeps only in-frame clonotypes and omits some of them. The table lists over 10,000 clones, around nine tenths of them singletons. The CDR3 loop spans 17 amino acids. Germline V gene sequence: CDR1 SGHRS, CDR2 YFSETQ. The V segment lost 4 bases and the J segment 4 bases; nucleotides outside the gene matches: 11.

The sequencing here drew on CD4+ T cells from blood, taken before the fourth cycle of nivolumab. The rearrangement uses TRBV5-1 and TRBJ2-7; 13 bases map to TRBD2. The TCR was taken from a human donor with classical Hodgkin lymphoma. DNA of the CDR3: TGCGCCAGCAGCACCGGGACTAGCGGGACCAACCAATACGAGCAGTACTTC. Translating gives CASSTGTSGTNQYEQYF.